This T cell receptor (beta chain) was profiled in a study of early T cells in non-severe SARS-CoV-2 infection. About the study: Sequencing targeted bulk RNA from unsorted whole blood, leaving chains unpaired.

Unique molecular identifiers were affixed to single, distinct cDNA molecules. MiXCR, run by TCRdb on the 5' RACE reads, gives a single entry per CDR3 protein. Here the sample spans about 44,000 distinct CDR3 sequences, around a quarter being singletons. Study outcomes and limitations: Database matching using VDJdb favored anti-spike CD8 responses, with private and CD4 specificities left missing.

In the case of this clonotype: Its antigen is undetermined.

Germline loops: CDR1 MDHEN, CDR2 SYDVKM. Germline trimming cut 6 bases from V and 7 bases from J; bases unmatched to any gene: 16. The CDR3 consists of 17 residues. The chain uses TRBV28 and TRBJ2-1; 9 bases align to TRBD2. The receptor was derived from an adult who was a healthcare worker with PCR-confirmed SARS-CoV-2 infection or an uninfected control (not recorded which). The source material was whole blood, sampled at baseline. The CDR3, as DNA: TGTGCCAGCAGCATACACCCCTCCGGGACTAGCCAGAATGAGCAGTTCTTC. Translation: CASSIHPSGTSQNEQFF.